The 27 T cell receptor beta chains below were found in one sample sequenced in a study of vaccination and CD4 T cells after COVID-19. Treatment reported: roughly 11-day PBMC culture with coronavirus spike peptide pools or control peptides (ViraFEST assay). No antigen has been identified for these receptors. Sequenced with the Oncomine TCR Beta short-read assay was DNA taken from cultured CD4+ T cells. TCRdb called the PCR reads again in MiXCR, with one record for every CDR3 protein. This sample has about 15,000 distinct CDR3 sequences; 45% to 70% occur once, and the top ten carry approximately 15%. The sequenced sample consisted of CD4+ T cells from blood, cultured in vitro. The receptors were sampled from a human donor who had recovered from COVID-19.

The chain links TRBV7-3 to TRBJ1-1; D is perhaps TRBD1 (5 bases). From germline, CDR1 is SGHTA and CDR2 FQGTGA. V was pared by 6 bases and J by 0 bases, with 11 bases between. The CDR3 has 14 residues. In DNA, the CDR3 is TGTGCCAGCAGGGGACCGGGGATGAACACTGAAGCTTTCTTT. It translates to CASRGPGMNTEAFF.

The chain combines TRBV7-9 with TRBJ2-1, with 7 bases that match TRBD2. The CDR3 covers 16 residues. Germline-derived CDR1 and CDR2 are SEHNR and FQNEAQ (reference sequence). V gave up 7 bases and J gave up 4 bases; unmatched junction bases: 13. The CDR3 DNA reads as TGTGCCAGCACTTGGGCTTCTAGCGGATCATACAATGAGCAGTTCTTC. This sequence encodes CASTWASSGSYNEQFF.

The gene calls are TRBV28 and TRBJ1-2; no clear D. Trimming took off 3 bases at V and 5 bases at J, with 7 bases between the two ends. Germline assignment: CDR1 MDHEN and CDR2 SYDVKM. The CDR3 is 12 amino acids. CDR3 DNA: TGTGCCAGCAGTTTGGGTGATTATGGCTACACCTTC. Protein sequence: CASSLGDYGYTF.

This rearrangement joins TRBV28 to TRBJ2-5; 8 bases line up with TRBD2. There are 14 residues in the CDR3. The trim removed 5 bases at V and 5 bases at J, leaving 7 bases unmatched. Germline V CDR1 and CDR2: MDHEN, SYDVKM. In nucleotides, the CDR3 is TGTGCCAGCAGTACCCCGGGACTAGACGAGACCCAGTACTTC. As protein: CASSTPGLDETQYF.

The chain is built from TRBV29-1 and TRBJ2-3, with D unresolved. CDR1 is SQVTM and CDR2 is ANQGSEA in the germline V gene. This CDR3 is 12 amino acids long. Trimming shortened V by 5 bases and J by 0 bases, and 6 bases separated the two germline ends. The CDR3 sequence is CSVSESTDTQYF. The CDR3 DNA sequence: TGCAGCGTTTCCGAGAGCACAGATACGCAGTATTTT.

The rearrangement joins TRBV4-3 to TRBJ2-3, with 8 bases aligning to TRBD2. The CDR3 totals 16 residues. The J segment lost 3 bases and the V segment lost 0 bases, leaving 5 bases of the junction unmatched. The germline CDR1 and CDR2 sequences are LGHNA and YSLEER. The CDR3 region is CASSQDYSGETDTQYF. DNA of the CDR3: TGCGCCAGCAGCCAAGATTATAGCGGGGAAACAGATACGCAGTATTTT.

This clonotype has just a few counts. This rearrangement joins TRBV28 to TRBJ1-6; TRBD1 matches 8 bases. The CDR3 is 16 residues long. V lost 2 bases, J lost 3 bases, and 3 bases stayed unmatched. Germline V gene sequence: CDR1 MDHEN, CDR2 SYDVKM. The DNA of the CDR3 is TGTGCCAGCAGTTTAGGGGGGACAGGCTATAATTCACCCCTCCACTTT. Its translation: CASSLGGTGYNSPLHF.

The chain is built from TRBV2 and TRBJ2-3; 9 positions agree with TRBD2. The CDR3 is 17 residues long. Germline CDR1 SNHLY, CDR2 FYNNEI. V gave up 4 bases and J gave up 0 bases; unmatched junction bases: 8. Here the CDR3 reads CASSGLAGRSSTDTQYF. CDR3 in DNA: TGTGCCAGCAGTGGGCTAGCGGGGCGCTCTAGCACAGATACGCAGTATTTT.

The table lists this clonotype with a few counts. The chain uses TRBV20-1 and TRBJ1-1; perhaps TRBD1 as D (5 bases). Germline CDR1 and CDR2: DFQATT and SNEGSKA (reference sequence). Deletions cut 3 bases from V and 1 base from J, with 9 bases between. The CDR3 sequence is 13 residues long. CDR3 amino acids: CSASRQQNTEAFF. For the CDR3, the DNA is TGCAGTGCTAGCCGACAGCAGAACACTGAAGCTTTCTTT.

This clonotype appeared a single time. The chain joins TRBV29-1 to TRBJ2-2; 9 bases map to TRBD2. Trimming removed 2 bases from V and 6 bases from J; junction bases left unmatched: 1. The length of the CDR3 is 13 residues. Germline CDR1 is SQVTM and CDR2 is ANQGSEA. CDR3 protein: CSVEKREAGELFF. Written as DNA, the CDR3 is TGCAGCGTTGAAAAGCGGGAGGCCGGGGAGCTGTTTTTT.

The chain carries TRBV28 and TRBJ1-5; the D is unclear. In germline, CDR1 is MDHEN, CDR2 SYDVKM. The CDR3 spans 15 residues. The V end lost 8 bases, the J end lost 0 bases, and 14 bases lay between the germline ends. Here the CDR3 reads CASYDTRTSNQPQHF. As DNA, the CDR3 is TGTGCCAGCTATGATACACGTACTAGCAATCAGCCCCAGCATTTT.

A single count supports this clonotype. The J gene is TRBJ2-5, the V gene TRBV20-1; D is unresolved. Germline V CDR1 and CDR2: DFQATT, SNEGSKA (reference sequence). Trimming took 7 bases from V and 5 from J, leaving 14 bases between them. This CDR3 contains 12 residues. CDR3 DNA sequence: TGCAGTGTATCCCAAATTGGGGAGACCCAGTACTTC. It is translated as CSVSQIGETQYF.

The CDR3 DNA sequence: TGCAGTGCTACCGGCCGGGATCAAGAGACCCAGTACTTC. This translates into CSATGRDQETQYF. The chain employs TRBV20-1 and TRBJ2-5; possibly TRBD2 for D (5 bases). This CDR3 region has 13 residues. V shed 4 bases and J shed 2 bases, with 11 bases lying between them. CDR1 and CDR2 from the germline V gene are DFQATT and SNEGSKA (reference sequence).

The chain recombines TRBV2 with TRBJ1-5; TRBD1 aligns across 7 bases. Unmatched junction bases numbered 12, after V lost 7 bases and J lost 6 bases. CDR3 size: 15 residues. Germline V gene lookup returns CDR1 SNHLY and CDR2 FYNNEI. CDR3 in DNA: TGTGCCAGCACACCCGACAGGGTTGGGAGTCAGCCCCAGCATTTT. As protein: CASTPDRVGSQPQHF.

V gene TRBV6-1 combines with J gene TRBJ2-7; D might be TRBD2 (6 bases). V was trimmed by 6 bases and J by 2 bases, leaving 11 bases between them. The CDR3 length is 13 residues. Germline V CDR1 and CDR2: MNHNS, SASEGT. The CDR3 loop is CASSLSGAYEQYF. CDR3 DNA sequence: TGTGCCAGCAGCCTTAGCGGAGCCTACGAGCAGTACTTC.

This clonotype was observed a handful of times. The rearrangement joins TRBV6-5 to TRBJ2-3; D call uncertain. Germline CDR1 and CDR2: MNHEY and SVGAGI. V was shortened by 4 bases and J by 9 bases, with 11 bases between the two germline ends. The CDR3 extends over 12 amino acids. The CDR3 region is CASSSVDSTQYF. Here the CDR3 DNA reads TGTGCCAGCAGTTCGGTCGATAGCACGCAGTATTTT.

The V gene is TRBV10-3, the J gene TRBJ1-2; D not certain. The CDR3 has 13 amino acids. Trimming left V 3 bases short and J 6 bases short, with 11 bases between. Germline values: CDR1 ENHRY, CDR2 SYGVKD. The CDR3 spells CAISDVTEDGYTF. Written as DNA, the CDR3 is TGTGCCATCAGTGATGTGACGGAGGATGGCTACACCTTC.

The genes are TRBV12-3 or TRBV12-4 and TRBJ2-2, with TRBD2 as a possible D gene (5 bases). This CDR3 spans 16 amino acids. V lost 10 bases and J lost 2, with 20 bases in between. The CDR3 sequence: CANGVGSGDNTGELFF. The CDR3 DNA reads as TGTGCCAACGGTGTGGGGAGCGGAGACAACACCGGGGAGCTGTTTTTT.

The chain employs TRBV6-2 or TRBV6-3 and TRBJ2-5, with D perhaps TRBD2 (6 bases). This CDR3 has 15 amino acids. Trimming removed 1 base from V and 2 bases from J, with 11 bases in between. Per the germline V gene, CDR1 is MNHEY and CDR2 is SVGEGT. The CDR3 bases are TGTGCCAGCAGTTACTGGGCGGGATCACAAGAGACCCAGTACTTC. Protein sequence: CASSYWAGSQETQYF.

This clonotype was picked up one time. The chain uses TRBV6-5 and TRBJ2-3, with D possibly TRBD1 on 6 matching bases. The ends were cut back, 0 bases at V and 4 bases at J, with 11 bases in the middle. The CDR3 consists of 15 residues. Germline values: CDR1 MNHEY, CDR2 SVGAGI. The CDR3 nucleotides are TGTGCCAGCAGTTACTCCAGGGGTCGATCAGATACGCAGTATTTT. It encodes CASSYSRGRSDTQYF.

This clonotype was seen only a few times. This chain uses TRBV4-2 with TRBJ2-7; 9 nucleotides align to TRBD1. Germline V gene sequence: CDR1 LGHNA, CDR2 YNFKEQ. V trimming: 0 bases; J trimming: 2 bases; junction bases outside the gene matches: 8. The length of the CDR3 is 17 residues. For the CDR3, the DNA is TGTGCCAGCAGCCAAGAGGGAACTGGGGACAGGGCCTACGAGCAGTACTTC. It codes for CASSQEGTGDRAYEQYF.

This chain joins TRBV7-9 and TRBJ1-1, with D maybe TRBD1 (5 bases). The CDR3 runs 17 residues. Trimming pared 1 base from V and 1 base from J, leaving 16 bases between. Looked up from germline, CDR1 is SEHNR and CDR2 is FQNEAQ (reference sequence). The CDR3 here is CASSLGRDGASNTEAFF. CDR3 nucleotide sequence: TGTGCCAGCAGCTTAGGGAGGGACGGAGCCTCGAACACTGAAGCTTTCTTT.

This rearrangement joins TRBV19 to TRBJ2-3; D is unresolved. In germline, CDR1 is LNHDA, CDR2 SQIVND (reference sequence). Trimming shortened V by 6 bases and J by 0 bases, and 10 bases separated the two germline ends. The CDR3 is 14 residues long. Written as DNA, the CDR3 is TGTGCCAGTAGCCCGACTTCTAGCACAGATACGCAGTATTTT. Amino acid sequence: CASSPTSSTDTQYF.

The chain is built from TRBV12-3 or TRBV12-4 and TRBJ2-7; possibly TRBD1 or TRBD2 for D (6 bases each). The V end was cut by 3 bases, the J end by 3 bases, with 12 bases between. This CDR3 comprises 14 residues. The CDR3 DNA reads TGTGCCAGCAGTTTTTTGGGGGGCATCTACGAGCAGTACTTC. This codes for CASSFLGGIYEQYF.

The chain is built from TRBV24-1 and TRBJ2-3; D is unresolved. The length of the CDR3 is 15 residues. Germline V gives CDR1 KGHDR, CDR2 SFDVKD. The V end was cut by 5 bases, the J end by 4 bases, with 15 bases between. CDR3 sequence: CATSAIGQVSDTQYF. The CDR3 DNA is TGTGCCACCAGTGCAATAGGTCAGGTCTCAGATACGCAGTATTTT.

The chain links TRBV7-2 to TRBJ2-3; a possible D gene is TRBD1 (6 bases). CDR3 length: 15 amino acids. V gave up 3 bases and J gave up 1 base, with 11 bases separating them. The germline gives CDR1 SGHTA, CDR2 FQGNSA. This CDR3 is CASSFRGGRTDTQYF. The CDR3 nucleotides are TGTGCCAGCAGCTTCAGGGGCGGGCGCACAGATACGCAGTATTTT.

This clonotype was found once. This chain connects TRBV7-3 to TRBJ2-3; TRBD2 matches 9 bases. J was trimmed by 10 bases and V by 5 bases; bases with no gene match: 7. The CDR3 is made up of 13 amino acids. CDR1 SGHTA and CDR2 FQGTGA come from the germline V gene. This CDR3 reads CASSPISGRAQYF. DNA for the CDR3: TGTGCCAGCAGCCCTATTAGCGGGAGAGCGCAGTATTTT.